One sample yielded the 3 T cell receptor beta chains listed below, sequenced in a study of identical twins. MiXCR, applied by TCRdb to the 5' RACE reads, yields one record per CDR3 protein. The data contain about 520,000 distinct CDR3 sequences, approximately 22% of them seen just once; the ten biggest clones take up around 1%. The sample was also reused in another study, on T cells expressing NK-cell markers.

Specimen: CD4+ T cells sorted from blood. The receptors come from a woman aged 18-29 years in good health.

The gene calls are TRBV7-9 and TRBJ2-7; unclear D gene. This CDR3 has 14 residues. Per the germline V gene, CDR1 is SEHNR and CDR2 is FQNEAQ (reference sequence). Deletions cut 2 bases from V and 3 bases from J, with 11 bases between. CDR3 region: CASSLSWPGYEQYF. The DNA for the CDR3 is TGTGCCAGCAGCTTATCGTGGCCGGGCTACGAGCAGTACTTC.

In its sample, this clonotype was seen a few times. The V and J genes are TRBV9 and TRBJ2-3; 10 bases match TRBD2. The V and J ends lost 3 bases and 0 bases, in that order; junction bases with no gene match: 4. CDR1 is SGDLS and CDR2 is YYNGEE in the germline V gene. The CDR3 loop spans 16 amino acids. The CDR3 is CASSASGGVSTDTQYF. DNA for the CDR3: TGTGCCAGCAGCGCAAGCGGGGGGGTGAGCACAGATACGCAGTATTTT. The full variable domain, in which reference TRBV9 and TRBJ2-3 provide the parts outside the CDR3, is DSGVTQTPKHLITATGQRVTLRCSPRSGDLSVYWYQQSLDQGLQFLIQYYNGEERAKGNILERFSAQQFPDLHSELNLSSLELGDSALYFCASSASGGVSTDTQYFGPGTRLTVL.

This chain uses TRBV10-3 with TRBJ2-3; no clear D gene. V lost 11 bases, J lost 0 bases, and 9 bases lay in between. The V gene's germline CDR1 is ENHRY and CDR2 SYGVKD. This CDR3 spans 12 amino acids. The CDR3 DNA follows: TGTGCCTCTTACGGTAGCACAGATACGCAGTATTTT. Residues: CASYGSTDTQYF.